This record looks at one T cell receptor beta chain sequence and its context. Its antigen is undetermined. PCR used 60 Vbeta primers and 13 Jbeta primers. Data came from immunoSEQ multiplex PCR; TCRdb stores just in-frame clones and leaves some out. The data contain 90,000 to 150,000 clones, 70% to 80% of them singletons. The trim removed 7 bases at V and 6 bases at J, leaving 7 bases unmatched. The CDR3 is 13 amino acids. CDR1 and CDR2 from the germline V gene are MNHNS and SASEGT. These data originate in a study of cytomegalovirus exposure and HLA in healthy donors. The study, taken as a whole, reports: Reportedly, HLA-A and HLA-B alleles of most subjects were accurately predicted from TCR beta. Reportedly, a later analysis found an Asian-associated ancestry cluster had fewer N-insertions than the roughly 700-donor mean.

Sequenced sample: PBMCs. The V gene is TRBV6-1, the J gene TRBJ2-7; 9 nucleotides line up with TRBD1. This TCR derives from a woman in her fifties or sixties in good health and CMV-seropositive. The CDR3 DNA reads TGTGCCAGCAAAAGGACAGGGGTAAGCGAGCAGTACTTC. Translating gives CASKRTGVSEQYF.